This T cell receptor beta chain was obtained from a study of blood T cell repertoires in COVID-19. In the study overall: Sites across the United States, Italy and Spain contributed samples from acute and convalescent COVID-19. PBMCs, B-cell-depleted T cells, or T cells provided the cDNA or gDNA that made up the material.

The CDR3 totals 15 residues. With V trimmed by 2 bases and J by 4 bases, 5 bases remained unmatched. The germline gives CDR1 KGHSH, CDR2 LQKENI. Sequencing used immunoSEQ multiplex PCR; TCRdb keeps in-frame clones, though not all of them. The data show about 280,000 clones, with 85% seen just once and roughly 5% held by the top ten. The sequence derives from a man aged 45-65 years with active or convalescent COVID-19. This sequence joins TRBV18 and TRBJ1-2, with 9 bases matching TRBD1. Sequencing was performed on peripheral blood. CDR3 sequence reads: CASSPMDRGIYGYTF. The CDR3, as DNA: TGTGCCAGCTCACCAATGGACAGGGGAATCTATGGCTACACCTTC.